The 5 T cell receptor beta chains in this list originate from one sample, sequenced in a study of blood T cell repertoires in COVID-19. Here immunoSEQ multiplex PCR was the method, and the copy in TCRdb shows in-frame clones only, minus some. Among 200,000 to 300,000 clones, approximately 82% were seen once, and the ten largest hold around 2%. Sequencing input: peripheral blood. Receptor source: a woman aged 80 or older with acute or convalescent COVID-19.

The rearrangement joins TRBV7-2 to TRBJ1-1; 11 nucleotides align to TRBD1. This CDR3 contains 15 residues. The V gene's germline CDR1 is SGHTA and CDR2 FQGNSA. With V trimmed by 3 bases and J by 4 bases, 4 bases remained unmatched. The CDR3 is CASSFVGTGGTEAFF. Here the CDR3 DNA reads TGTGCCAGCAGCTTTGTCGGGACAGGGGGCACTGAAGCTTTCTTT.

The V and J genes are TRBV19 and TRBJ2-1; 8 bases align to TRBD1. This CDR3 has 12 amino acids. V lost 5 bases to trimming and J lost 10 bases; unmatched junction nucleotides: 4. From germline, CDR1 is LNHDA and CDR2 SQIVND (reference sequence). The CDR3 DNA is TGTGCCAGTAGTGACAGGGGATACGAGCAGTTCTTC. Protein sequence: CASSDRGYEQFF.

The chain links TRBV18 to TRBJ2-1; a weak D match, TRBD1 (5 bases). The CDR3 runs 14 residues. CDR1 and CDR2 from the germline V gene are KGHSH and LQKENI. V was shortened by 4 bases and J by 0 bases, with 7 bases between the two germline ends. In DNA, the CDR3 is TGTGCCAGCTCACACCAGGGCTCCTACAATGAGCAGTTCTTC. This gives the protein CASSHQGSYNEQFF.

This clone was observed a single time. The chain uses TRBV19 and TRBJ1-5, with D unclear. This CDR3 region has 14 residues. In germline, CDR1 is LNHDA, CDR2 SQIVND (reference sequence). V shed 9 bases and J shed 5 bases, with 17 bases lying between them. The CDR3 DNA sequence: TGTGCCAGCCACCACACGGGATCGGATCAGCCCCAGCATTTT. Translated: CASHHTGSDQPQHF.

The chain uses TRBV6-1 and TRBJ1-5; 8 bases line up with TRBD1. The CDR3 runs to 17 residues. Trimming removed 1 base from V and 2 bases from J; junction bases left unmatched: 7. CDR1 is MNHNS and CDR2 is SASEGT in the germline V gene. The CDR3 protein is CASSEGPGGPGNQPQHF. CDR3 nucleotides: TGTGCCAGCAGTGAAGGGCCAGGGGGCCCAGGCAATCAGCCCCAGCATTTT.